Listed here are 20 T cell receptor beta chains from one sample, sequenced in a study of T cells after posttransplantation cyclophosphamide. TCRdb's table, derived via immunoSEQ multiplex PCR, lists solely in-frame clones and lacks some. The sample lists approximately 30,000 clones, 70% to 90% seen once, with 14% to 15% in the top ten. Sequenced: PBMCs. Source of these receptors: a woman aged 40 to 49 with a blood cancer, CMV-positive, and with a related stem cell donor.

The rearrangement links TRBV14 to TRBJ1-1, with D perhaps matching TRBD1 (5 bases). The CDR3 is 14 residues long. Per the germline V gene, CDR1 is SGHDN and CDR2 is FVKESK. V lost 4 bases and J 0 bases, leaving 9 bases between the germline ends. CDR3 protein: CASSPTRVNTEAFF. The CDR3 region has the DNA TGTGCCAGCAGCCCAACCAGGGTGAACACTGAAGCTTTCTTT. The full variable domain, with the rest looked up from reference TRBV14 and TRBJ1-1, is EAGVTQFPSHSVIEKGQTVTLRCDPISGHDNLYWYRRVMGKEIKFLLHFVKESKQDESGMPNNRFLAERTGGTYSTLKVQPAELEDSGVYFCASSPTRVNTEAFFGQGTRLTVV.

The genes are TRBV6-4 and TRBJ2-1; 10 bases align to TRBD1. The CDR3 spans 15 residues. With V trimmed by 11 bases and J by 9 bases, 16 bases remained unmatched. CDR1 is MRHNA, CDR2 SNTAGT, per germline. The CDR3 DNA is TGTGCCCGCAACGACTGCCGGGACAGGGGACCTGAGCAGTTCTTC. As protein: CARNDCRDRGPEQFF.

The rearrangement joins TRBV5-1 to TRBJ1-4; 10 nucleotides align to TRBD1. Trimming took 4 bases from V and 7 from J; bases not matched to a gene: 1. Per the germline V gene, CDR1 is SGHRS and CDR2 is YFSETQ. This CDR3 is 13 amino acids long. CDR3 in DNA: TGCGCCAGCAGCGACAGGGGGCGTGAAAAACTGTTTTTT. It is translated as CASSDRGREKLFF.

This chain uses TRBV28 with TRBJ2-2; 8 nucleotides agree with TRBD1. Germline V gene data show CDR1 as MDHEN and CDR2 as SYDVKM. The CDR3 sequence is 14 residues long. V dropped 9 bases and J dropped 3; count of bases not matched to a gene: 6. Written as DNA, the CDR3 is TGTGCCAGTGAGTTACAGGGGGACACCGGGGAGCTGTTTTTT. Translating it yields CASELQGDTGELFF. Variable domain in full (rest from reference TRBV28 and TRBJ2-2): DVKVTQSSRYLVKRTGEKVFLECVQDMDHENMFWYRQDPGLGLRLIYFSYDVKMKEKGDIPEGYSVSREKKERFSLILESASTNQTSMYLCASELQGDTGELFFGEGSRLTVL.

The genes are TRBV6-1 and TRBJ2-7; D uncertain. The ends were cut back, 3 bases at V and 3 bases at J, with 3 bases in the middle. The CDR3 is made up of 11 amino acids. From germline, CDR1 is MNHNS and CDR2 SASEGT. This CDR3 reads CASSESYEQYF. CDR3 DNA: TGTGCCAGCAGTGAGAGCTACGAGCAGTACTTC.

The V and J genes are TRBV5-4 and TRBJ2-5; TRBD2 might be the D (5 bases). The ends were cut back, 2 bases at V and 2 bases at J, with 7 bases in the middle. The germline gives CDR1 SGHNT, CDR2 YYREEE (reference sequence). There are 13 residues in the CDR3. DNA for the CDR3: TGTGCCAGCAGCTTCGGGAAACAAGAGACCCAGTACTTC. It yields the protein CASSFGKQETQYF.

The J gene is TRBJ1-5, the V gene TRBV6-1; 8 positions match TRBD1. The junction had 4 bases not matched to a gene; V was cut back by 3 bases and J by 6 bases. The CDR3 is made up of 14 amino acids. In germline, CDR1 is MNHNS, CDR2 SASEGT. CDR3 region: CASSDRGLGQPQHF. Here the CDR3 DNA reads TGTGCCAGCAGTGACAGGGGGCTTGGTCAGCCCCAGCATTTT.

J is TRBJ1-2 and V is TRBV7-2; 7 bases agree with TRBD1. Germline assignment: CDR1 SGHTA and CDR2 FQGNSA. V gave up 5 bases and J gave up 5 bases; unmatched junction bases: 8. CDR3 length: 14 residues. CDR3 nucleotide sequence: TGTGCCAGCAGCGCCAGGGACAGTGTGTATGGCTACACCTTC. This codes for CASSARDSVYGYTF.

V is TRBV9 and J is TRBJ2-6; the D is unclear. V was clipped by 2 bases and J by 1 base, with 7 bases between them. The V gene's germline CDR1 is SGDLS and CDR2 YYNGEE. The CDR3 has 15 residues. The CDR3 reads CASSVPLSGANVLTF. As DNA, the CDR3 is TGTGCCAGCAGCGTCCCACTATCTGGGGCCAACGTCCTGACTTTC.

The chain has TRBV5-4 and TRBJ2-2, with 11 nucleotides matching TRBD1. The trim removed 5 bases at V and 7 bases at J, leaving 13 bases unmatched. CDR1 SGHNT and CDR2 YYREEE come from the germline V gene (reference sequence). The CDR3 is made up of 17 amino acids. CDR3 nucleotide sequence: TGTGCCAGCAGAAGGAGGACAGGGGGCGGGTGGGACGGGGAGCTGTTTTTT. It specifies CASRRRTGGGWDGELFF.

This chain connects TRBV19 to TRBJ1-2; the match to TRBD1 covers 9 bases. Trimming removed 7 bases from V and 4 bases from J; junction bases left unmatched: 19. There are 18 residues in the CDR3. CDR1 is LNHDA and CDR2 is SQIVND in the germline V gene (reference sequence). CDR3 in DNA: TGTGCCAGTACCTCAGTGGGGGCGTGGACAGGGGTGACCTATGGCTACACCTTC. It is translated as CASTSVGAWTGVTYGYTF.

This clone was seen once. The CDR3 region is CASSILPGQPRETQYF. The CDR3 DNA reads as TGTGCCAGTAGTATTTTACCGGGACAACCCAGGGAGACCCAGTACTTC. V usage is TRBV19 and J usage is TRBJ2-5, with a tentative D call TRBD1 (6 bases). This CDR3 is 16 amino acids long. CDR1 and CDR2 (germline): LNHDA, SQIVND (reference sequence). Trimming cost V 3 bases and J 5 bases, with 19 bases left between them. The full variable domain, in which reference TRBV19 and TRBJ2-5 provide the parts outside the CDR3, is DGGITQSPKYLFRKEGQNVTLSCEQNLNHDAMYWYRQDPGQGLRLIYYSQIVNDFQKGDIAEGYSVSREKKESFPLTVTSAQKNPTAFYLCASSILPGQPRETQYFGPGTRLLVL.

This chain joins TRBV5-1 and TRBJ2-3, with a weak D call TRBD2 (5 bases). Trimming shortened V by 4 bases and J by 2 bases, and 14 bases separated the two germline ends. The length of the CDR3 is 15 residues. CDR1 and CDR2 (germline): SGHRS, YFSETQ. The CDR3 DNA follows: TGCGCCAGCAGCCCTGACGGGGTCAACACAGATACGCAGTATTTT. It translates to CASSPDGVNTDTQYF.

V gene TRBV7-2 combines with J gene TRBJ1-6, with 8 bases identical to TRBD1. CDR3 length: 16 amino acids. Germline trimming cut 5 bases from V and 6 bases from J; bases unmatched to any gene: 9. Germline CDR1 reads SGHTA; CDR2 reads FQGNSA. The CDR3 reads CASSPKDRAGNSPLHF. CDR3 DNA sequence: TGTGCCAGCAGCCCGAAGGACAGGGCTGGTAATTCACCCCTCCACTTT. Based on the CDR3 plus reference TRBV7-2 and TRBJ1-6, the full variable domain is GAGVSQSPSNKVTEKGKDVELRCDPISGHTALYWYRQSLGQGLEFLIYFQGNSAPDKSGLPSDRFSAERTGGSVSTLTIQRTQQEDSAVYLCASSPKDRAGNSPLHFGNGTRLTVT.

The rearrangement links TRBV4-1 to TRBJ1-3, with D tentatively TRBD1 (5 bases). The CDR3 length is 15 residues. Germline CDR1 is MGHRA and CDR2 is YSYEKL. V lost 2 bases and J 1 base, leaving 9 bases between the germline ends. This chain's CDR3 is CASSQSDISGNTIYF. The CDR3 DNA reads as TGCGCCAGCAGCCAATCGGACATTTCTGGAAACACCATATATTTT.

The CDR3 is CASSSTGTATSYEQYF. For the CDR3, the DNA is TGTGCCAGCAGTTCCACGGGGACAGCCACCTCCTACGAGCAGTACTTC. V gene TRBV28 combines with J gene TRBJ2-7, with 7 bases fitting TRBD1. Germline loops: CDR1 MDHEN, CDR2 SYDVKM. This CDR3 has 16 residues. J gave up 0 bases and V 4 bases, and 9 bases lay outside the gene matches.

This clone was seen a few times. This chain uses TRBV6-5 with TRBJ1-2; TRBD1 matches 9 bases. Unmatched junction bases numbered 2, after V lost 6 bases and J lost 6 bases. Germline V gene lookup returns CDR1 MNHEY and CDR2 SVGAGI. The CDR3 runs to 12 residues. CDR3: CASSRTGDGYTF. The CDR3 DNA follows: TGTGCCAGCAGCCGGACAGGGGATGGCTACACCTTC.

This clone was counted a few times. The chain carries TRBV7-6 and TRBJ1-4; D is unclear. Per germline, CDR1 SGHVS and CDR2 FNYEAQ. This CDR3 contains 15 residues. The V gene lost 5 bases and the J gene lost 12 bases, with 22 bases spanning the gap. The CDR3 spells CASSRSNTVWGELFF. The CDR3 coding sequence is TGTGCCAGCAGCCGATCAAACACGGTCTGGGGAGAACTGTTTTTT.

This clone is a singleton in its sample. V is TRBV6-5 and J is TRBJ1-5; D is unclear. Germline lookup yields CDR1 MNHEY and CDR2 SVGAGI. This CDR3 spans 13 amino acids. V was shortened by 5 bases and J by 7 bases, with 12 bases between the two germline ends. The CDR3 nucleotides are TGTGCCAGCAGTGACCTCAGGTGGCAGCCCCAGCATTTT. Protein product: CASSDLRWQPQHF.

This clone was observed once. The chain recombines TRBV11-2 with TRBJ2-7; D is ambiguous. The CDR3 sequence is 14 residues long. Between the trimmed V and J ends, which lost 2 bases and 3 bases, there was a span of 11 bases. The germline V gene encodes CDR1 SGHAT and CDR2 FQNNGV. The CDR3 nucleotides read TGTGCCAGCAGCTTAAGATCCCGGGTCTACGAGCAGTACTTC. It encodes CASSLRSRVYEQYF.